These T cell receptor beta chains were read from a single sample in a study of a mutant IDH1 vaccine in newly diagnosed glioma. Produced via immunoSEQ multiplex PCR; TCRdb's table is partial and in-frame only. The sample has fewer than 45,000 clones, roughly 80% seen once. Sample: PBMCs, taken from a glioma patient treated with radiotherapy, temozolomide or both. These receptors originate from a middle-aged man with glioma. Some clones in this sample may be carry-over from other donors' samples. CDR3s include the opening cysteine and the closing phenylalanine or tryptophan. D genes are given only for firm matches. Size values are once, few and many counts, or a class for expanded clones, and some rows have none.

once,TRBV19,NA,TRBJ2-7,TGTGCCAGTAGTATAGTTGGCCCCTACGAGCAGTACTTC,CASSIVGPYEQYF
NA,TRBV30,NA,TRBJ2-7,TGTGCCTCCCTGGGTGAAGGGTTGTACGAGCAGTACTTC,CASLGEGLYEQYF
NA,TRBV6-1,TRBD2,TRBJ2-5,TGTGCCAGCAGTGAAGGACTAGCGCGAGAGACCCAGTACTTC,CASSEGLARETQYF
medium-sized,TRBV27,TRBD1,TRBJ2-7,TGTGCCAGCAGCCTCAGTTCCCCGCAGGGGGCAAAGTACGAGCAGTACTTC,CASSLSSPQGAKYEQYF
few,TRBV7-2,TRBD2,TRBJ2-5,TGTGCCAGCAGGCCAATCCTAGCGGGGCAAGAGACCCAGTACTTC,CASRPILAGQETQYF
once,TRBV2,NA,TRBJ2-7,TGTGCCAGCAGTGACGGCTCCTACGAGCAGTACTTC,CASSDGSYEQYF
NA,TRBV5-1,TRBD1,TRBJ2-5,TGCGCCAGCAGCTTTTCGACAGGGGCGGAAGAGACCCAGTACTTC,CASSFSTGAEETQYF
NA,TRBV13,TRBD2,TRBJ2-3,TGTGCCAGCAGCTACACTAGCGGGGGGCCCGCCCGCACAGATACGCAGTATTTT,CASSYTSGGPARTDTQYF
NA,TRBV18,NA,TRBJ1-1,TGTGCCAGCTCATCCCCGGGGACCATGAACACTGAAGCTTTCTTT,CASSSPGTMNTEAFF
NA,TRBV4-1,NA,TRBJ2-3,TGCGCCAGCAGCCCCCTCGGATGGAACACAGATACGCAGTATTTT,CASSPLGWNTDTQYF
NA,TRBV2,NA,TRBJ2-7,TGTGCCAGCATTGGCAGAACCACCTACGAGCAGTACTTC,CASIGRTTYEQYF
NA,TRBV25-1,TRBD1,TRBJ1-2,TGTGCCAGCAGTGAGGGCCCAGGGGGGCATGGCTACACCTTC,CASSEGPGGHGYTF
NA,TRBV19,NA,TRBJ2-5,TGTGCCAGTAGTATCACGGGCCCCCGTGAGACCCAGTACTTC,CASSITGPRETQYF
few,TRBV4-1,NA,TRBJ1-2,TGCGCCAGCAGCCAAGAGGGTAGAGCGAACTATGGCTACACCTTC,CASSQEGRANYGYTF
few,TRBV14,NA,TRBJ1-1,TGTGCCAGCAGCCGGACGTGGGACACTGAAGCTTTCTTT,CASSRTWDTEAFF
NA,TRBV7-7,TRBD2,TRBJ2-5,TGTGCTAGCAGTCCGGGGGGTGGGGAGACCCAGTACTTC,CASSPGGGETQYF
NA,TRBV5-1,NA,TRBJ1-2,TGCGCCAGCAGCTCAGGGAACTATGGCTACACCTTC,CASSSGNYGYTF
NA,TRBV5-1,NA,TRBJ1-1,TGCGCCAGCGGAGCGGTGAACACTGAAGCTTTCTTT,CASGAVNTEAFF
NA,TRBV30,NA,TRBJ1-1,TGTGCCTGGAGTGTTTCCCAGTTTGAAGCTTTCTTT,CAWSVSQFEAFF